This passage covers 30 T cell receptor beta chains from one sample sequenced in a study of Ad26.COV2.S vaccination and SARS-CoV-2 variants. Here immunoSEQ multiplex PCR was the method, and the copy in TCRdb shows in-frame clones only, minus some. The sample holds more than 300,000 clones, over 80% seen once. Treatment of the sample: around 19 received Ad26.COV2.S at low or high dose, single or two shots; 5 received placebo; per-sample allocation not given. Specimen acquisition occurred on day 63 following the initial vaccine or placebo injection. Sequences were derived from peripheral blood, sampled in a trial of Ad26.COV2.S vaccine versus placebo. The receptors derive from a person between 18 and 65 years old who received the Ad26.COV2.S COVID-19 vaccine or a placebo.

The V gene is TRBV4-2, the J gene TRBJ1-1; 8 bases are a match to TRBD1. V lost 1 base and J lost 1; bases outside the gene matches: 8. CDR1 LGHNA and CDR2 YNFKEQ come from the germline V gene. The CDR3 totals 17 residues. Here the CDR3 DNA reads TGTGCCAGCAGCCAAGCGACAGGGGCCGCGCCGAACACTGAAGCTTTCTTT. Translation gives CASSQATGAAPNTEAFF.

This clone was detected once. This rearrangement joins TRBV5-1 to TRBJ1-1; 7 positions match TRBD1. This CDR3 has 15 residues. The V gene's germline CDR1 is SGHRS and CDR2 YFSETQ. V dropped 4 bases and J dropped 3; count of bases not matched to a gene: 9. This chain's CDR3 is CASSKQGSAHTEAFF. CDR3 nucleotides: TGCGCCAGCAGCAAACAGGGGTCGGCGCACACTGAAGCTTTCTTT.

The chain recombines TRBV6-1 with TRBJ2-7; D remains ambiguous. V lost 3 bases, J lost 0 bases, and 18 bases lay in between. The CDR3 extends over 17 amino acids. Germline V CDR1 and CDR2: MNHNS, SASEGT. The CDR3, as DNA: TGTGCCAGCAGTGAGCCCCTTCGTGCCGCGAGCTCCTACGAGCAGTACTTC. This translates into CASSEPLRAASSYEQYF.

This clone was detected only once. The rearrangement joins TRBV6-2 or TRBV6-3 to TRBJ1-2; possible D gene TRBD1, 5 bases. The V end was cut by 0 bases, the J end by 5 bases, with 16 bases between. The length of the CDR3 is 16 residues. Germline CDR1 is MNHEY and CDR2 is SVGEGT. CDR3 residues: CASSYSIRRGDYGYTF. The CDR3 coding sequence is TGTGCCAGCAGTTACTCGATACGAAGGGGCGATTATGGCTACACCTTC.

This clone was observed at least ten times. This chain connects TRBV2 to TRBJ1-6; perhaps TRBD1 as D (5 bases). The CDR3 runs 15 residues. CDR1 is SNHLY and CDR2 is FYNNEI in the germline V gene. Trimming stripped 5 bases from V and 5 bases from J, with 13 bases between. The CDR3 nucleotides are TGTGCCAGCAGTACTCGGGGGGTGGATAATTCACCCCTCCACTTT. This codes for CASSTRGVDNSPLHF.

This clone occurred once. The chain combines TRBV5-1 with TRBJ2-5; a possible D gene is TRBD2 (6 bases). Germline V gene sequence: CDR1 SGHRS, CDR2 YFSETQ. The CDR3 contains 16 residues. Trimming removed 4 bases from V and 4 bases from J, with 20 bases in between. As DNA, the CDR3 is TGCGCCAGCAGCCTTGAGGGAGGCCAGGTAGGAGAGACCCAGTACTTC. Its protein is CASSLEGGQVGETQYF.

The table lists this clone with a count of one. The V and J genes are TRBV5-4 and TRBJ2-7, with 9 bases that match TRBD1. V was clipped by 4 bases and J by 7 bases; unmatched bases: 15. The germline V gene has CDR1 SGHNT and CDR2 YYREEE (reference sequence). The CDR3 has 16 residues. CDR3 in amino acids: CASSISPDRGAGEQYF. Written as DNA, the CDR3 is TGTGCCAGCAGCATCTCTCCGGACAGGGGAGCGGGAGAGCAGTACTTC.

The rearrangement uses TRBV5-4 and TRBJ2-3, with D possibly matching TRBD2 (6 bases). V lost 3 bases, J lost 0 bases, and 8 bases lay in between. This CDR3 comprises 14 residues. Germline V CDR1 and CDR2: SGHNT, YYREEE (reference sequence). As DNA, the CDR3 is TGTGCCAGCAGCTGGGGGACTAGCACAGATACGCAGTATTTT. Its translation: CASSWGTSTDTQYF. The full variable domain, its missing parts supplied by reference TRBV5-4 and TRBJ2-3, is ETGVTQSPTHLIKTRGQQVTLRCSSQSGHNTVSWYQQALGQGPQFIFQYYREEENGRGNFPPRFSGLQFPNYSSELNVNALELDDSALYLCASSWGTSTDTQYFGPGTRLTVL.

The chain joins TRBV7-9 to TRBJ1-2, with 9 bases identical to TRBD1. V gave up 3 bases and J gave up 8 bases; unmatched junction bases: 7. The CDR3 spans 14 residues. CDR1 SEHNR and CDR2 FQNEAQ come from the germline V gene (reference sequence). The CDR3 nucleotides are TGTGCCAGCAGCTTGGGACAGGGCCAGCTCGGCTACACCTTC. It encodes CASSLGQGQLGYTF.

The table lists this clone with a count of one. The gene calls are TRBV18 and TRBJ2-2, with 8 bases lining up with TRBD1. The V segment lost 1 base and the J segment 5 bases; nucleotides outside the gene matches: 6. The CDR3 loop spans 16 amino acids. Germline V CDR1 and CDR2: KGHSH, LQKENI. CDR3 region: CASSPRTGGLTGELFF. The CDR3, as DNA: TGTGCCAGCTCACCACGTACAGGGGGTTTGACCGGGGAGCTGTTTTTT.

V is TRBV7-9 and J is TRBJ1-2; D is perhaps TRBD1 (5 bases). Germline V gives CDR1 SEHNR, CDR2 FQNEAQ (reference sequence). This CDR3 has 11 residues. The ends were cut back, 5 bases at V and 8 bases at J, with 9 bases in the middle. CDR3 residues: CASSQQEGYTF. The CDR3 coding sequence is TGTGCCAGCAGCCAACAGGAGGGCTACACCTTC.

CDR3 sequence reads: CASSLARTGGGYTF. The CDR3 DNA reads TGTGCCAGCAGCTTAGCGAGAACAGGGGGAGGCTACACCTTC. V gene TRBV7-2 combines with J gene TRBJ1-2, with TRBD1 matching over 8 bases. In germline, CDR1 is SGHTA, CDR2 FQGNSA. The CDR3 length is 14 residues. Unmatched junction bases numbered 5, after V lost 0 bases and J lost 8 bases.

CDR3 sequence (DNA): TGTGCCAGTATCGGTCAGAACATGAACACTGAAGCTTTCTTT. Amino acids: CASIGQNMNTEAFF. V usage is TRBV19 and J usage is TRBJ1-1; no definite D call. This CDR3 region has 14 residues. The ends were cut back, 7 bases at V and 0 bases at J, with 12 bases in the middle. Per the germline V gene, CDR1 is LNHDA and CDR2 is SQIVND (reference sequence).

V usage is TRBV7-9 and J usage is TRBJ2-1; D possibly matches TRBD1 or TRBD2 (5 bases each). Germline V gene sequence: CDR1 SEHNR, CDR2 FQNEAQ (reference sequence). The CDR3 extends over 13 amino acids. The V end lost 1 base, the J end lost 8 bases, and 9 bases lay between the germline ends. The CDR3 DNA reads TGTGCCAGCAGCTTAGGAGGGGCTTATGAGCAGTTCTTC. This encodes CASSLGGAYEQFF.

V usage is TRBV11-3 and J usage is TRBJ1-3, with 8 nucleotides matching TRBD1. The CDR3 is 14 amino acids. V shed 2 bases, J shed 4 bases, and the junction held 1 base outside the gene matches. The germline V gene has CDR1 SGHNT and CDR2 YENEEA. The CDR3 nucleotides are TGTGCCAGCAGCTTAAGGACAGGGGGAAACACCATATATTTT. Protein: CASSLRTGGNTIYF.

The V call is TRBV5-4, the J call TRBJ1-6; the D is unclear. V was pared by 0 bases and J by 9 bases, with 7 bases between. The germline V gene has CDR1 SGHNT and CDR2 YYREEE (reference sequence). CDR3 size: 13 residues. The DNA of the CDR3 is TGTGCCAGCAGCTTGGTGGTGGGTTCACCCCTCCACTTT. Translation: CASSLVVGSPLHF.

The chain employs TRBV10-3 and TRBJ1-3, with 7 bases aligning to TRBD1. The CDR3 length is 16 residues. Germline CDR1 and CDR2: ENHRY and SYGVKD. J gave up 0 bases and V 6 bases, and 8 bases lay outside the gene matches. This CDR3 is CAIREMTGNSGNTIYF. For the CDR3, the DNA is TGTGCCATCAGGGAAATGACAGGGAACTCTGGAAACACCATATATTTT.

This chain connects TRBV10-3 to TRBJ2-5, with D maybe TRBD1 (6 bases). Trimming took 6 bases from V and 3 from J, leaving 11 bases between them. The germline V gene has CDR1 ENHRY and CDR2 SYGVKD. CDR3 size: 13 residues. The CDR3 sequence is CAIRKQGEETQYF. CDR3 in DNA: TGTGCCATCAGGAAACAGGGAGAAGAGACCCAGTACTTC.

This CDR3 reads CASSFGRTEQFF. Here the CDR3 DNA reads TGTGCCAGCAGCTTCGGCCGGACAGAGCAGTTCTTC. The J gene is TRBJ2-1, the V gene TRBV7-9; D perhaps matches TRBD1 (5 bases). The germline V gene encodes CDR1 SEHNR and CDR2 FQNEAQ (reference sequence). The CDR3 covers 12 residues. Trimming left V 3 bases short and J 10 bases short, with 10 bases between.

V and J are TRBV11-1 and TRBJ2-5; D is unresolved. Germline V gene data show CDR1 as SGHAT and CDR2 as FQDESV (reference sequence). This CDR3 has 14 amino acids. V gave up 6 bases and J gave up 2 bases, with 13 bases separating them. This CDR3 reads CASRRQIAQETQYF. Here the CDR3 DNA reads TGTGCCAGCAGGAGGCAGATAGCACAAGAGACCCAGTACTTC.

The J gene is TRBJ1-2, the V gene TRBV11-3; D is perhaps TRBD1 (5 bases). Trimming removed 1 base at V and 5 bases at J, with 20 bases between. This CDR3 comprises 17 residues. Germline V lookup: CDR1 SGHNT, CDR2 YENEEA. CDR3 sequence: CASSLAPAGPLTYGYTF. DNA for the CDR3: TGTGCCAGCAGCTTAGCCCCCGCAGGGCCTTTAACGTATGGCTACACCTTC.

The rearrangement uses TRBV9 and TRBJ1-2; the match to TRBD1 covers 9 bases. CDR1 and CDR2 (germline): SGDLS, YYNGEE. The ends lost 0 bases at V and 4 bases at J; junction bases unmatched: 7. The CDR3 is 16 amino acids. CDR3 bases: TGTGCCAGCAGCGTAGGGGGGACAGGGAACGTCTATGGCTACACCTTC. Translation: CASSVGGTGNVYGYTF.

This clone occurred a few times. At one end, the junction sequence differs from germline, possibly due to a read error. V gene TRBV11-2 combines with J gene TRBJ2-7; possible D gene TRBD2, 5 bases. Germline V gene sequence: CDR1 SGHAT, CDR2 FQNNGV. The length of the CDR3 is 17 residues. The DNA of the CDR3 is TGTGCCAGCAGTTTAGACCGGGGTACCGGCCGGGTTGGGGAGCAGTACTTC. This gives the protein CASSLDRGTGRVGEQYF.

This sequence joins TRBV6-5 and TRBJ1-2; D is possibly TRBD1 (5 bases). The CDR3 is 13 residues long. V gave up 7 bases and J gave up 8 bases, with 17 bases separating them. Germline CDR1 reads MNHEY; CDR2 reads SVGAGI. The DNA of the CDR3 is TGTGCCAGCACCCTAGACGGGGCCAGCGGCTACACCTTC. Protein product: CASTLDGASGYTF.

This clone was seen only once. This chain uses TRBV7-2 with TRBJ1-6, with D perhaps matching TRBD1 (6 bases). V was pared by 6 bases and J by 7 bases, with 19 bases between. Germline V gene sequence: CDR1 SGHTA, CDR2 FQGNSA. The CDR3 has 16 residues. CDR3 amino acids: CASSTQGSGENSPLHF. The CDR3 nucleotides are TGTGCCAGCAGTACACAGGGCTCTGGAGAGAATTCACCCCTCCACTTT.

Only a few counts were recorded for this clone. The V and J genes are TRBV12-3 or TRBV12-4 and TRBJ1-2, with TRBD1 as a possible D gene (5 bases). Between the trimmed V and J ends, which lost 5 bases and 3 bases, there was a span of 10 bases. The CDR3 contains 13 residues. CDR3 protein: CASSLRDYYGYTF. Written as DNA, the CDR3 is TGTGCCAGCAGTCTCCGGGACTACTATGGCTACACCTTC.

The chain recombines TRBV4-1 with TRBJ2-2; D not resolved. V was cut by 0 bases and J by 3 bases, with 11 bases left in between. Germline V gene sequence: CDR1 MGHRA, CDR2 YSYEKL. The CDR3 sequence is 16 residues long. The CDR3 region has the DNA TGCGCCAGCAGCCAAGAGCGAAACAGCTACACCGGGGAGCTGTTTTTT. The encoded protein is CASSQERNSYTGELFF.

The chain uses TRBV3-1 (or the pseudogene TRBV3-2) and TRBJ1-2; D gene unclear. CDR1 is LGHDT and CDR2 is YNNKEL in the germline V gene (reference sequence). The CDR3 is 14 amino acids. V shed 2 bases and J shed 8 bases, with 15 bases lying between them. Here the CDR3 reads CASSQRGLQDGYTF. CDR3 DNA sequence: TGTGCCAGCAGCCAACGAGGACTCCAGGACGGCTACACCTTC.

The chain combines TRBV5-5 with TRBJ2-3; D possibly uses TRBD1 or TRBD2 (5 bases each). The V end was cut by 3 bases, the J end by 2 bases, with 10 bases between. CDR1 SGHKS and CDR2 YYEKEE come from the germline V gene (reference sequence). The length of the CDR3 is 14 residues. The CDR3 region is CASSSTGTTDTQYF. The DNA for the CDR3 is TGTGCCAGCAGCTCAACCGGGACCACAGATACGCAGTATTTT.

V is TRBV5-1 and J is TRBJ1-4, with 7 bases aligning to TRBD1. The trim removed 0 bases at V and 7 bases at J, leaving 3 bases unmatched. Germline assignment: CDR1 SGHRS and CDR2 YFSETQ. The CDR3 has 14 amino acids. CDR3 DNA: TGCGCCAGCAGCTTGGAGACAGGGACTGAAAAACTGTTTTTT. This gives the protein CASSLETGTEKLFF.